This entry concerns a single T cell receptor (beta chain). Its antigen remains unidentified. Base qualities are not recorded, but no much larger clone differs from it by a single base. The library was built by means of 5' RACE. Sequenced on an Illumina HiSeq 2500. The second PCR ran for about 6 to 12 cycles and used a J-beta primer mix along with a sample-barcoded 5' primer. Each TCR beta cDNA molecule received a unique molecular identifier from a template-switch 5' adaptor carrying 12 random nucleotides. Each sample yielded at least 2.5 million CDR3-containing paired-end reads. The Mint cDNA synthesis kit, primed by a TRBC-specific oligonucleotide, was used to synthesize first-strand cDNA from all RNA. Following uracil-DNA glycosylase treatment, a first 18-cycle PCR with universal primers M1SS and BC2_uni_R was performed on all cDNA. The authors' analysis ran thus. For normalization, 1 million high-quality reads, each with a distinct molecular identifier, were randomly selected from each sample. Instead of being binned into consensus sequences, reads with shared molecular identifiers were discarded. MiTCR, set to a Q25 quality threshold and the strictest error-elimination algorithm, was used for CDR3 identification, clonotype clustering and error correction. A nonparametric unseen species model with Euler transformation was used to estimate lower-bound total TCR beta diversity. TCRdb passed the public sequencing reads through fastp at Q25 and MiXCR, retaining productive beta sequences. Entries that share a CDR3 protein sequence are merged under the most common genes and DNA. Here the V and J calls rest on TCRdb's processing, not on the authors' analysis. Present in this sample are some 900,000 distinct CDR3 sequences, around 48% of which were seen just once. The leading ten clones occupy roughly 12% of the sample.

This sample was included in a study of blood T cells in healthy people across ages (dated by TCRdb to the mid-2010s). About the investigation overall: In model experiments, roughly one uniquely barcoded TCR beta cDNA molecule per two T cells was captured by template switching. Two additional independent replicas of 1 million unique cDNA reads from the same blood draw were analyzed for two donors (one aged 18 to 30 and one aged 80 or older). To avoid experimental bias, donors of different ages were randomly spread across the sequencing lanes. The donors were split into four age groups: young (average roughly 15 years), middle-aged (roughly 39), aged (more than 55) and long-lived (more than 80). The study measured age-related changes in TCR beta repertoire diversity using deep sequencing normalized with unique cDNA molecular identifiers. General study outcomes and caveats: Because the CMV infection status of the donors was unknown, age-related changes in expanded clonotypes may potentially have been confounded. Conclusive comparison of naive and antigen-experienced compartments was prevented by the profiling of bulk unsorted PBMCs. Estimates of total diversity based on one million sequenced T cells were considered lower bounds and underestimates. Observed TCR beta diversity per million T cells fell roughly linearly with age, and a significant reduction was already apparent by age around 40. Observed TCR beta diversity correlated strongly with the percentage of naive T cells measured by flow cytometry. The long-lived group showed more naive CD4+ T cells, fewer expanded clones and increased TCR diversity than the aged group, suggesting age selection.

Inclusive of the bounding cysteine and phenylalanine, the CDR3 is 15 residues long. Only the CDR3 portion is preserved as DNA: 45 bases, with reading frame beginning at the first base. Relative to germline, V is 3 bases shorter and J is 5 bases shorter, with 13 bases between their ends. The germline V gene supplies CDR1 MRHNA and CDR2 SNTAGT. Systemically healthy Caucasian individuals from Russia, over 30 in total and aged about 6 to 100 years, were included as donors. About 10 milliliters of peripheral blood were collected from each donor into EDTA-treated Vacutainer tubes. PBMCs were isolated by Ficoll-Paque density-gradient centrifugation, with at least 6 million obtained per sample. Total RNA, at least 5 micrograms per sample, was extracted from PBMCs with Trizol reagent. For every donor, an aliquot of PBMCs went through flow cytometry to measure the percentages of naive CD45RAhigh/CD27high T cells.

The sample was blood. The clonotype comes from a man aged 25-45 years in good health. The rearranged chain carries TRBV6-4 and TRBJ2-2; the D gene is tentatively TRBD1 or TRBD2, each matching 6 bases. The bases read TGTGCCAGCAGTGAAGAAACAGGGAGGACCGGGGAGCTGTTTTTT. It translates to CASSEETGRTGELFF.